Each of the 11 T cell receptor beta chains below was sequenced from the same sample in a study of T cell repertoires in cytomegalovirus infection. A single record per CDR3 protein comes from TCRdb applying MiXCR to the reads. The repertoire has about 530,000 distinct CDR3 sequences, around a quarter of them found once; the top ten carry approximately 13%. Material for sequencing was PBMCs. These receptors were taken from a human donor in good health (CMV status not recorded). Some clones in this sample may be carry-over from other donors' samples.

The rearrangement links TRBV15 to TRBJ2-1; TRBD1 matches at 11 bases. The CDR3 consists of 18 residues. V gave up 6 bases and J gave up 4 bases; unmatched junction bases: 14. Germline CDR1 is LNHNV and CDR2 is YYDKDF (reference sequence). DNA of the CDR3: TGTGCCACCAGGAACCCGGGACAGGGGGTAGGGCGATACAATGAGCAGTTCTTC. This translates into CATRNPGQGVGRYNEQFF.

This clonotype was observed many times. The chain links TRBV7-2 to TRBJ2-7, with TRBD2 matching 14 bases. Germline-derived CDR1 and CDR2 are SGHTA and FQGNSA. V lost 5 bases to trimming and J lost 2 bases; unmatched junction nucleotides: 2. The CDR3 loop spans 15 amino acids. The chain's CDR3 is CASSLGLAGAYEQYV. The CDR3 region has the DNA TGTGCCAGCAGCCTGGGACTAGCGGGGGCCTACGAGCAGTACGTC.

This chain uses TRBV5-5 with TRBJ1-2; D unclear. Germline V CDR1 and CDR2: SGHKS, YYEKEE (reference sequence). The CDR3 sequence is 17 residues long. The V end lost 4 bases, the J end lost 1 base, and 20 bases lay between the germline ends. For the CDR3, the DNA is TGTGCCAGCAGCCAGGATCGACGAACAGAATTTAACTATGGCTACACCTTC. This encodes CASSQDRRTEFNYGYTF. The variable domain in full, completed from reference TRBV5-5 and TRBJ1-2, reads DAGVTQSPTHLIKTRGQQVTLRCSPISGHKSVSWYQQVLGQGPQFIFQYYEKEERGRGNFPDRFSARQFPNYSSELNVNALLLGDSALYLCASSQDRRTEFNYGYTFGSGTRLTVV.

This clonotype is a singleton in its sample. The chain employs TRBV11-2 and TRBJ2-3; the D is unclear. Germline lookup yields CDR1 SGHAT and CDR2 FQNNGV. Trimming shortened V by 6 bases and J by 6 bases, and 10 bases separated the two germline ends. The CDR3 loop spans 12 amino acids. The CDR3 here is CASSSSRDTQYF. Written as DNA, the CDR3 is TGTGCCAGCAGTTCTTCACGGGATACGCAGTATTTT. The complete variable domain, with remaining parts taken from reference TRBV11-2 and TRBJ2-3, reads EAGVAQSPRYKIIEKRQSVAFWCNPISGHATLYWYQQILGQGPKLLIQFQNNGVVDDSQLPKDRFSAERLKGVDSTLKIQPAKLEDSAVYLCASSSSRDTQYFGPGTRLTVL.

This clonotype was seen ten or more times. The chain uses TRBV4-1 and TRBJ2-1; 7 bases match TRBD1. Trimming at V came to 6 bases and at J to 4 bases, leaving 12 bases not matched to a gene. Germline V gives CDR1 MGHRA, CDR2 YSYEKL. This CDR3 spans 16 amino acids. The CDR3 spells CASRPTPGQSYNEQFF. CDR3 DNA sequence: TGCGCCAGCAGACCGACCCCGGGACAGAGTTACAATGAGCAGTTCTTC.

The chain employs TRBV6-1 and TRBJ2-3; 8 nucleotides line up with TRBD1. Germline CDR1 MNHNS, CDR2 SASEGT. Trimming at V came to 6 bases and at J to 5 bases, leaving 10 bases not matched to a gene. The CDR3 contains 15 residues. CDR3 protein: CASRETGVGVDTQYF. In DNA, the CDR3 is TGTGCCAGCAGGGAGACAGGGGTAGGCGTAGATACGCAGTATTTT.

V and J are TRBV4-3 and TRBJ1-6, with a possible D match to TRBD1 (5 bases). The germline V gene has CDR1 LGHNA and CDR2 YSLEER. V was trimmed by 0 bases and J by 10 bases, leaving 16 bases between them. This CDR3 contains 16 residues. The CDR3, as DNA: TGCGCCAGCAGCCAAGAACAGGCCCAAGGAGGATCACCCCTCCACTTT. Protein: CASSQEQAQGGSPLHF.

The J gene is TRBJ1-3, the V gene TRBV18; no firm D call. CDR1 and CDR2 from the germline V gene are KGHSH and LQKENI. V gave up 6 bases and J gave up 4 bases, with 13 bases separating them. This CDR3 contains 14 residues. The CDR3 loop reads CASSIGQRGNTIYF. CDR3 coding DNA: TGTGCCAGCTCGATCGGCCAAAGGGGAAACACCATATATTTT. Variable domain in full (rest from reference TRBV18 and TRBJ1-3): NAGVMQNPRHLVRRRGQEARLRCSPMKGHSHVYWYRQLPEEGLKFMVYLQKENIIDESGMPKERFSAEFPKEGPSILRIQQVVRGDSAAYFCASSIGQRGNTIYFGEGSWLTVV.

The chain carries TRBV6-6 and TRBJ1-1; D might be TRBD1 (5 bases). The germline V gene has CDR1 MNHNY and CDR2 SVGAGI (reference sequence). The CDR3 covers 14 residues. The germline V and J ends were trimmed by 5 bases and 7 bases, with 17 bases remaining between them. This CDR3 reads CASSKSGGNLEAFF. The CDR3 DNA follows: TGTGCCAGCAGTAAATCGGGGGGTAACCTTGAAGCTTTCTTT.

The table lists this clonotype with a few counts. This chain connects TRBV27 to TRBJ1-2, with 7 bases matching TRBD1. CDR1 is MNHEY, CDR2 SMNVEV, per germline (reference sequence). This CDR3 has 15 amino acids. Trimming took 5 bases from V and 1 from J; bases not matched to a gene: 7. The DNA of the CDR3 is TGTGCCAGCAGTATGGGACAGATCAGTAACTATGGCTACACCTTC. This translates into CASSMGQISNYGYTF.

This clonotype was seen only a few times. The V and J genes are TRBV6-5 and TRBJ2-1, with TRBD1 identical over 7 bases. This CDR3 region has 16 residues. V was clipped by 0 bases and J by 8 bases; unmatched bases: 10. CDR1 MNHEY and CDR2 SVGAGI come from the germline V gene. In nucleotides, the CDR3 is TGTGCCAGCAGTTACTCGCCCGGACCAGGGACAGATGAGCAGTTCTTC. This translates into CASSYSPGPGTDEQFF.